The 22 T cell receptor beta chains presented below share a single source sample, sequenced in a study of metastatic and nonmetastatic thyroid tumors. TCRdb re-called the PCR reads via MiXCR. The sample includes 35,000 to 45,000 clones, about 3.3% seen only once; the top ten take roughly a tenth. Every patient was untreated before thyroid surgery. The sequencing input was blood. The receptors come from a female donor with papillary thyroid cancer or a benign thyroid nodule (not recorded which). Some clones in this sample may be carry-over from other donors' samples.

The DNA of the CDR3 is TGTGCCAGCAGCCCCGGGACTAGCGGGACCGATACGCAGTATTTT. This translates into CASSPGTSGTDTQYF. The gene calls are TRBV12-3 or TRBV12-4 and TRBJ2-3, with TRBD2 matching over 13 bases. The CDR3 runs 15 residues. V lost 6 bases and J lost 6; bases outside the gene matches: 6.

This clone was counted ten times or more. One junction end does not reproduce the germline sequence, and a read error may be involved. The V call is TRBV9, the J call TRBJ2-1; TRBD2 might be the D (6 bases). Germline loops: CDR1 SGDLS, CDR2 YYNGEE. There are 19 residues in the CDR3. CDR3 bases: TGTGCCAGCACCGTAGGAGGGTTGGGTATCGCCCCCAGATACAATGAGCAGTTCTTC. Translation gives CASTVGGLGIAPRYNEQFF.

This clone came up many times. This chain joins TRBV7-9 and TRBJ1-3; TRBD1 might be the D (6 bases). CDR1 is SEHNR and CDR2 is FQNEAQ in the germline V gene (reference sequence). V lost 5 bases and J 0 bases, leaving 11 bases between the germline ends. This CDR3 comprises 15 residues. CDR3 loop: CASSKTGTSGNTIYF. CDR3 nucleotides: TGTGCCAGCAGCAAAACAGGGACCTCTGGAAACACCATATATTTT.

CDR3 coding DNA: TGTGCCAGCAGCTTGACAGGGGGCACTGAAGCTTTCTTT. Its translation: CASSLTGGTEAFF. V usage is TRBV7-8 and J usage is TRBJ1-1; TRBD1 matches at 9 bases. Germline V lookup: CDR1 SGHVS, CDR2 FQNEAQ. The CDR3 sequence is 13 residues long. V shed 3 bases, J shed 4 bases, and the junction held 0 bases outside the gene matches.

CDR3 residues: CASSFGTARSYNEQFF. The CDR3 nucleotides are TGTGCCAGTAGTTTCGGAACAGCCCGCTCCTACAATGAGCAGTTCTTC. The chain uses TRBV19 and TRBJ2-1; D not resolved. The germline V and J ends were trimmed by 5 bases and 0 bases, with 14 bases remaining between them. The CDR3 runs to 16 residues. Per germline, CDR1 LNHDA and CDR2 SQIVND (reference sequence). Supplemented by reference TRBV19 and TRBJ2-1, the full variable domain reads DGGITQSPKYLFRKEGQNVTLSCEQNLNHDAMYWYRQDPGQGLRLIYYSQIVNDFQKGDIAEGYSVSREKKESFPLTVTSAQKNPTAFYLCASSFGTARSYNEQFFGPGTRLTVL.

This clone has a count of ten or more. The chain couples TRBV6-1 to TRBJ2-6, with a tentative D call TRBD2 (5 bases). Deletions cut 4 bases from V and 0 bases from J, with 19 bases between. This CDR3 is built from 19 residues. CDR1 is MNHNS and CDR2 is SASEGT in the germline V gene. The CDR3 region has the DNA TGTGCCAGCAGTGTTTTTTTTTTTGCCGGGAACTCTGGGGCCAACGTCCTGACTTTC. This gives the protein CASSVFFFAGNSGANVLTF.

In this sample, this clone turned up many times. The CDR3 region has the DNA TGTGCCAGCAGATTGGCAGGGAGATCCTACGAGCAGTACTTC. Translating gives CASRLAGRSYEQYF. V is TRBV11-2 and J is TRBJ2-7; perhaps D is TRBD1 or TRBD2 (5 bases each). CDR1 is SGHAT and CDR2 is FQNNGV in the germline V gene. Trimming stripped 6 bases from V and 1 base from J, with 13 bases between. The CDR3 is 14 residues long. Together with reference TRBV11-2 and TRBJ2-7, the CDR3 gives the full variable domain: EAGVAQSPRYKIIEKRQSVAFWCNPISGHATLYWYQQILGQGPKLLIQFQNNGVVDDSQLPKDRFSAERLKGVDSTLKIQPAKLEDSAVYLCASRLAGRSYEQYFGPGTRLTVT.

This clone was observed a few times. The chain carries TRBV11-3 and TRBJ2-1, with D uncertain. The CDR3 loop spans 14 amino acids. The V end was cut by 3 bases, the J end by 6 bases, with 12 bases between. Germline lookup yields CDR1 SGHNT and CDR2 YENEEA. CDR3 nucleotide sequence: TGTGCCAGCAGCTTTTTCGTCCTGAGCAATGAGCAGTTCTTC. Translation: CASSFFVLSNEQFF.

This clone was counted only a few times. V gene TRBV6-2 or TRBV6-3 combines with J gene TRBJ2-7; 8 nucleotides line up with TRBD1. With V trimmed by 8 bases and J by 3 bases, 9 bases remained unmatched. The CDR3 spans 14 residues. Germline CDR1 is MNHEY and CDR2 is SVGEGT. CDR3 coding DNA: TGTGCCAGCCAACCCCGGACAGGGAGCTACGAGCAGTACTTC. This codes for CASQPRTGSYEQYF.

This clone has ten or more counts. V usage is TRBV12-3 or TRBV12-4 and J usage is TRBJ1-2; 7 bases are a match to TRBD1. The CDR3 loop spans 14 amino acids. The V segment lost 6 bases and the J segment 4 bases; nucleotides outside the gene matches: 8. CDR3 loop: CASRRSAGGYGYTF. The CDR3 bases are TGTGCCAGCAGGAGATCGGCAGGGGGCTATGGCTACACCTTC.

V and J are TRBV7-2 and TRBJ2-1; TRBD2 agrees at 11 bases. CDR1 SGHTA and CDR2 FQGNSA come from the germline V gene. This CDR3 is 13 amino acids long. The junction had 7 bases not matched to a gene; V was cut back by 3 bases and J by 15 bases. The chain's CDR3 is CASSLELAGDLFF. CDR3 nucleotides: TGTGCCAGCAGCTTGGAACTAGCGGGAGATTTGTTCTTC.

In this sample, this clone turned up many times. V and J are TRBV28 and TRBJ2-7; D is undetermined. Trimming pared 3 bases from V and 5 bases from J, leaving 11 bases between. Germline loops: CDR1 MDHEN, CDR2 SYDVKM. This CDR3 spans 13 amino acids. The CDR3 nucleotides are TGTGCCAGCAGTTTTCAGGAAGAGGACGAGCAGTACTTC. Translation gives CASSFQEEDEQYF.

The chain uses TRBV2 and TRBJ2-3; D gene uncertain. CDR1 is SNHLY and CDR2 is FYNNEI in the germline V gene. This CDR3 has 11 residues. Trimming removed 3 bases from V and 5 bases from J, with 3 bases in between. The chain's CDR3 is CASSEKDTQYF. DNA for the CDR3: TGTGCCAGCAGTGAGAAAGATACGCAGTATTTT.

The V gene is TRBV6-1, the J gene TRBJ1-6, with D unresolved. CDR1 is MNHNS, CDR2 SASEGT, per germline. V was cut by 2 bases and J by 7 bases, with 6 bases left in between. The CDR3 loop spans 13 amino acids. The CDR3 DNA is TGTGCCAGCAGTGAAAACGGCAATTCACCCCTCCACTTT. As protein: CASSENGNSPLHF.

This clone was found many times. V is TRBV10-3 and J is TRBJ1-5; a possible D gene is TRBD1 (5 bases). Germline V gene sequence: CDR1 ENHRY, CDR2 SYGVKD. Trimming took off 6 bases at V and 5 bases at J, with 14 bases between the two ends. The CDR3 is 14 residues long. This chain's CDR3 is CAISSRGNDQPQHF. The CDR3 DNA reads as TGTGCCATCAGCTCCCGGGGCAACGATCAGCCCCAGCATTTT.

This clone was recorded many times. The rearrangement links TRBV5-1 to TRBJ2-1, with 12 bases aligning to TRBD2. V shed 4 bases and J 6 bases; nucleotides not matched to a gene: 5. Per the germline V gene, CDR1 is SGHRS and CDR2 is YFSETQ. The CDR3 extends over 15 amino acids. The CDR3 protein is CASSPRLAGVNEQFF. The CDR3 bases are TGCGCCAGCAGCCCGCGACTAGCGGGAGTCAATGAGCAGTTCTTC.

This clone was counted only a few times. The chain recombines TRBV12-3 or TRBV12-4 with TRBJ2-1; possible D gene TRBD1, 5 bases. The CDR3 totals 16 residues. Trimming removed 7 bases from V and 7 bases from J, with 23 bases in between. Written as DNA, the CDR3 is TGTGCCAGCAATTTCTATCGGCCGACAGCTGGGAATGAGCAGTTCTTC. It is translated as CASNFYRPTAGNEQFF.

This clone has just a few counts. The chain has TRBV5-5 and TRBJ2-3; 8 nucleotides line up with TRBD1. The germline V gene has CDR1 SGHKS and CDR2 YYEKEE (reference sequence). CDR3 length equals 16 residues. Trimming cost V 4 bases and J 2 bases; bases outside gene matches: 9. CDR3 in amino acids: CASSRNSDRATDTQYF. The CDR3 nucleotides are TGTGCCAGCAGCCGAAACTCGGACAGGGCCACAGATACGCAGTATTTT.

The rearrangement links TRBV30 to TRBJ1-6; TRBD1 matches at 11 bases. J lost 11 bases, V lost 2 bases, and 8 bases had no gene match. The CDR3 is 15 amino acids. CDR1 and CDR2 (germline): GTSNPN, SVGIG (reference sequence). For the CDR3, the DNA is TGTGCCTGGAGTACCTCCGGGACAGGGGGACCACCCCTCCACTTT. Translated, it gives CAWSTSGTGGPPLHF.

This clone appeared many times. The CDR3 protein is CASSLYEGALAGGPGETQYF. CDR3 DNA sequence: TGTGCCAGCAGTCTTTATGAGGGGGCACTAGCGGGAGGGCCAGGGGAGACCCAGTACTTC. This chain uses TRBV6-1 with TRBJ2-5, with 13 bases lining up with TRBD2. Trimming took 5 bases from V and 5 from J; bases not matched to a gene: 20. From germline, CDR1 is MNHNS and CDR2 SASEGT. The CDR3 runs 20 residues.

In this sample, this clone turned up many times. The V gene is TRBV5-4, the J gene TRBJ1-2, with no clear D. The ends were cut back, 2 bases at V and 3 bases at J, with 11 bases in the middle. Per germline, CDR1 SGHNT and CDR2 YYREEE (reference sequence). CDR3 length: 14 amino acids. CDR3 DNA sequence: TGTGCCAGCAGCTTAGGTGAATACTACTATGGCTACACCTTC. Protein: CASSLGEYYYGYTF. The complete variable domain, with remaining parts taken from reference TRBV5-4 and TRBJ1-2, reads ETGVTQSPTHLIKTRGQQVTLRCSSQSGHNTVSWYQQALGQGPQFIFQYYREEENGRGNFPPRFSGLQFPNYSSELNVNALELDDSALYLCASSLGEYYYGYTFGSGTRLTVV.

In this sample, this clone is medium-sized. V usage is TRBV20-1 and J usage is TRBJ2-5; D may be TRBD1 (5 bases). The CDR3 contains 16 residues. Germline loops: CDR1 DFQATT, CDR2 SNEGSKA (reference sequence). Trimming removed 6 bases at V and 3 bases at J, with 23 bases between. The DNA for the CDR3 is TGCAGTGCCCGCGCCCCCATTTGGGGCCAGAAAGAGACCCAGTACTTC. Encoded protein: CSARAPIWGQKETQYF.